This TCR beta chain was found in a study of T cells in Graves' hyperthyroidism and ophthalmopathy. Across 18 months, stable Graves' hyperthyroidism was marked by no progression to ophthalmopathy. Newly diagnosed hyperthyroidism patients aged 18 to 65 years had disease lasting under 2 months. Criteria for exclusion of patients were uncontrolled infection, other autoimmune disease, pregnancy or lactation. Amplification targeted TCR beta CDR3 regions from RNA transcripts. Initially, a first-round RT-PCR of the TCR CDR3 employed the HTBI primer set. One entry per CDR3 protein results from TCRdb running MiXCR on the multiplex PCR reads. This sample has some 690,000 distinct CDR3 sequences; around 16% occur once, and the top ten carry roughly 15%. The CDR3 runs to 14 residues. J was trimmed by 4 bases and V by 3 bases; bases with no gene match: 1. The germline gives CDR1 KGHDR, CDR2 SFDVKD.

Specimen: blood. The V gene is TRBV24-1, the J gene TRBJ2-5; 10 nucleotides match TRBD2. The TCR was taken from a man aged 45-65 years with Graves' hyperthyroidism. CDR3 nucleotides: TGTGCCACCAGTGATATAGCGGGAGGAGAGACCCAGTACTTC. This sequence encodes CATSDIAGGETQYF.